Included here is one T cell receptor beta chain sequence, with context. This specimen belongs to a study of shared clonotypes between healthy human individuals. Per the authors' pipeline: Filtering differed, since immunoSEQ gave only junction sequences and no quality scores. This table comes from immunoSEQ multiplex PCR, and its TCRdb copy is limited to in-frame clones, with some not included. V, J and clone size are those of that table, while D and trimming were read from the DNA. The sample records more than 1,200,000 clones, about 98.5% being singletons. Deletions cut 0 bases from V and 3 bases from J, with 4 bases between. The CDR3 covers 14 residues. Germline V lookup: CDR1 SGHNT, CDR2 YYREEE (reference sequence). Naive CD45RA+ and memory CD45RA-negative subsets were split from CD4+ cells.

This sequence was found in a man aged 25 to 45 in good health. The sample was naive CD4+ T cells sorted from blood. Indicated subset: CD45RA+ positively selected. The chain carries TRBV5-4 and TRBJ2-6; D gene uncertain. The CDR3 DNA reads TGTGCCAGCAGCTTGGCCTTTGGGGCCAACGTCCTGACTTTC. Translating it yields CASSLAFGANVLTF.